The rows below give T cell receptor beta chains drawn from one sample of a study of control samples from healthy donors and cancer patients. Libraries were prepared by immunoSEQ multiplex PCR; TCRdb keeps only in-frame clonotypes and omits some of them. The table includes roughly 370,000 clones, about 93% detected once. The specimen sequenced was PBMCs. The origin of the receptors is a man aged 40-49 years with head and neck cancer. Each CDR3 is given with its conserved first and last residue. The D gene is left open where the match is weak.

>TRBJ1-4|TRBV28|-
TGTGCCAGCAGCTTACGGGGGGTTGTCGGTGAAAAACTGTTTTTT
CASSLRGVVGEKLFF
>TRBJ1-6|TRBV6-6|TRBD1
TGTGCCAGCAGATCCGAGACAGGGGATAATTCACCCCTCCACTTT
CASRSETGDNSPLHF
>TRBJ2-3|TRBV9|-
TGTGCCACTACCCAGGGAGGACGCAGCACAGATACGCAGTATTTT
CATTQGGRSTDTQYF
>TRBJ1-2|TRBV7-9|-
TGTGCCAGCAGCGGGACCGCCCGGGGCCACGGTGGCTACACCTTC
CASSGTARGHGGYTF
>TRBJ1-6|TRBV7-2|-
TGTGCCAGCAGCACGGGCATCAATTCACCCCTCCACTTT
CASSTGINSPLHF
>TRBJ2-7|TRBV28|-
TGTGCCAGCAGTTTTACACTTCTTTACGAGCAGTACTTC
CASSFTLLYEQYF
>TRBJ1-3|TRBV19|-
-
CASTSDISPGNTIYF
>TRBJ1-2|TRBV24-1|-
TGTGCCACCAGCCAGGCTAACTATGGCTACACCTTC
CATSQANYGYTF
>TRBJ2-3|TRBV14|-
TGTGCCAGCAGCCAAGTGAGAATGGATACGCAGTATTTT
CASSQVRMDTQYF
>TRBJ1-4|TRBV30|TRBD1
TGTGCCTGGAGTTTTGGACAGGGGAGGGAAAAACTGTTTTTT
CAWSFGQGREKLFF
>TRBJ2-7|TRBV6-5|TRBD1
TGTGCCAGCAGCAGGGGACAGTTCTACGAGCAGTACTTC
CASSRGQFYEQYF
>TRBJ2-7|TRBV27|TRBD2
TGTGCCAGCAGTTCACGGCTAGCGGGGGGCTACGAGCAGTACTTC
CASSSRLAGGYEQYF
>TRBJ1-6|TRBV11-2|-
TGTGCCAGCAGCAGCCTGGGGGGAAATTCACCCCTCCACTTT
CASSSLGGNSPLHF
>TRBJ1-5|TRBV2|-
TGTGCCAGCAGTTCCTTTGATAGCAATCAGCCCCAGCATTTT
CASSSFDSNQPQHF
>TRBJ1-1|TRBV7-2|-
TGTGCCAGCAGTGCCCGGGGGAACACTGAAGCTTTCTTT
CASSARGNTEAFF
>TRBJ2-5|TRBV11-2|-
TGTGCCAGCAGCTTAGACAGGGAAGAGACCCAGTACTTC
CASSLDREETQYF
>TRBJ1-1|TRBV2|-
TGTGCCAGCAGCGGGGCAGGGAGGATCACTGAAGCTTTCTTT
CASSGAGRITEAFF